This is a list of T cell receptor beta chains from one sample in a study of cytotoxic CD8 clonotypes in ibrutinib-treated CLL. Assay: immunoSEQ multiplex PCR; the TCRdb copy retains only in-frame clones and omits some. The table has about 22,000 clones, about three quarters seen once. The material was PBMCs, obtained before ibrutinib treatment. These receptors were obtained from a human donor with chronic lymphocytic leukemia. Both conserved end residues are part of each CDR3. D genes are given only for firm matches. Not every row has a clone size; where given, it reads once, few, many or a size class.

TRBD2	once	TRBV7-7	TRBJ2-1	TGTGCTAGCAGTCGCGGGAGCGGGAGCTACAATGAGCAGTTCTTC	CASSRGSGSYNEQFF
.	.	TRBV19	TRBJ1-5	TGTGCCAGTAGTGGTTGGAACTCCGTTCAAGTACAGGCCCAGCATTTT	CASSGWNSVQVQAQHF
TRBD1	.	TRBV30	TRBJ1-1	TGTGCCTGGACAGGACAGGCAAGACGCACTGAAGCTTTCTTT	CAWTGQARRTEAFF
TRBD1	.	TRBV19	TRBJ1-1	TGTGCCAGTAGTACGGACAGGGGCTGGGGACTCAACTCTCGAAGGGCTGAAGCTTTCTTT	CASSTDRGWGLNSRRAEAFF
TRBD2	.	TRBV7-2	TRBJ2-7	TGTGCCAGCAGTTTCAGCGGGAGTTCCTACGAGCAGTACTTC	CASSFSGSSYEQYF
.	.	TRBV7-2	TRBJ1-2	TGTGCCAGCAGCTTAGGTAATCGCTATGGCTACACCTTC	CASSLGNRYGYTF
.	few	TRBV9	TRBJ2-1	TGTGCCAGCAGCGCTACGACAGGCACTGAGCAGTTCTTC	CASSATTGTEQFF
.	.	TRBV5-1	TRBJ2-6	TGCGCCAGCAGCGCGGGACATCCAAGCTCTGGGGCCAACGTCCTGACTTTC	CASSAGHPSSGANVLTF
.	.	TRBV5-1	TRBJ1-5	TGCGCCAGCAGCTTGGAGGCAGGGCTCGGTCAGCCCCAGCATTTT	CASSLEAGLGQPQHF
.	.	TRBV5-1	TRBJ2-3	TGCGCCAGCAGCTTGGCGCAGGGAACTACAGATACGCAGTATTTT	CASSLAQGTTDTQYF
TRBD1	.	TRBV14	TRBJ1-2	TGTGCCAGCAGCCAATACACAGGGGCAGGCTATGGCTACACCTTC	CASSQYTGAGYGYTF
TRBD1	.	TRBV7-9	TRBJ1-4	TGTGCCAGCAGGCCCGGGACAGTAAATAATGAAAAACTGTTTTTT	CASRPGTVNNEKLFF
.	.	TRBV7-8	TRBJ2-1	TGTGCCAGCAGCCCTCGGCCGCCAGGTGGGTGGATCAATGAGCAGTTCTTC	CASSPRPPGGWINEQFF
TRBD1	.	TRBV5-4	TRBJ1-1	TGTGCCAGCAGCCCTGGGGATGGCAGGGGGACTGAAGCTTTCTTT	CASSPGDGRGTEAFF
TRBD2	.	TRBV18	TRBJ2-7	TGTGCCAGCTCACCACAGGCTGCGGGGGCCTACGAGCAGTACTTC	CASSPQAAGAYEQYF
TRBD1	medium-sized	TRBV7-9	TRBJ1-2	TGTGCCAGCAGCGACCCAGGGGGCGGGGGCTATGGCTACACCTTC	CASSDPGGGGYGYTF
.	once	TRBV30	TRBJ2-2	TGTGCCTGGAGTAAGGGGCTAAACACCGGGGAGCTGTTTTTT	CAWSKGLNTGELFF
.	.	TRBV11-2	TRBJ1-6	TGTGCCAGCGGTTCTCTGACTCTCCCCCTCCACTTT	CASGSLTLPLHF
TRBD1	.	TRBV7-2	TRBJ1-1	TGTGCCAGCAGCCAGATGGGCAGGGGGCTGGAGCACACTGAAGCTTTCTTT	CASSQMGRGLEHTEAFF
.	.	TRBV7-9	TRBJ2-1	TGTGCCAGCAGCTCCGAGACCGTGTCCCAGTTCTTC	CASSSETVSQFF
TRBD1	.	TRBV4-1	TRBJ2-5	TGCGCCAGCAGCCAGGGTCCGGACAGGGGAGGGGAGACCCAGTACTTC	CASSQGPDRGGETQYF
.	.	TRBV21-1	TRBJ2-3	TGTGCCAGCAGACCGGGACTAGCCCAACGCACAGATACGCAGTATTTT	CASRPGLAQRTDTQYF
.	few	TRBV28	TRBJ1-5	TGTGCCAGCAGTTCGACTCGTGGCAATCAGCCCCAGCATTTT	CASSSTRGNQPQHF
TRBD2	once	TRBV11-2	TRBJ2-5	TGTGCCAGCAGCCCCCGACTAGCGGGCGGAGGAGAGACCCAGTACTTC	CASSPRLAGGGETQYF
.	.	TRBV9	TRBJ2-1	TGTGCCAGCAGCCCGCGGAGCGGAGTAGCCATAAATGAGCAGTTCTTC	CASSPRSGVAINEQFF
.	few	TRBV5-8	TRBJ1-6	TGTGCCAGCAGCTTAGGGGGGCCGGGTGTTAGACCCCTCCACTTT	CASSLGGPGVRPLHF
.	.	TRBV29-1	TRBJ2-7	TGCAGCGTCTCAGAATACTACGAGCAGTACTTC	CSVSEYYEQYF
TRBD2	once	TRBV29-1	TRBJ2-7	TGCAGCGTTATCAAGCGGGGATACGAGCAGTACTTC	CSVIKRGYEQYF
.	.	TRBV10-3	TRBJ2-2	TGTGCCATCAGTGAGTCTCCCCCGTCGCCGCTGTTTTTT	CAISESPPSPLFF
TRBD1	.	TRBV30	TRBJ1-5	TGTGCCTGGAGTGATCCCCGGACAGGGATCAATCAGCCCCAGCATTTT	CAWSDPRTGINQPQHF
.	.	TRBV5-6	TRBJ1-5	TGTGCCAGCAGCTGGGCGGTCCTTGGGCCCCAGCATTTT	CASSWAVLGPQHF
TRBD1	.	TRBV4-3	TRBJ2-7	TGCGCCAGCAGCCAAGAGGGGGGACAGGGGTTGCACGAGCAGTACTTC	CASSQEGGQGLHEQYF
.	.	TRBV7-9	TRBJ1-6	TGTGCCAGCAGCTTAGGGTCAGGGTTTTATAATTCACCCCTCCACTTT	CASSLGSGFYNSPLHF
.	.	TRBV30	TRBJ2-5	TGTGCCTGGAGGAAAGCGGTACAAAAAGAGACCCAGTACTTC	CAWRKAVQKETQYF
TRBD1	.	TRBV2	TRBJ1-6	TGTGCCAGCACTCCAGGGGGCGGAATCTCACCCCTCCACTTT	CASTPGGGISPLHF
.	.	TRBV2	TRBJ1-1	TGTGCCAGCAGTGCGGTACACACGAACACTGAAGCTTTCTTT	CASSAVHTNTEAFF
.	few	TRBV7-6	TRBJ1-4	TGTGCCAGCGGGCCCGCCGAAAAACTGTTTTTT	CASGPAEKLFF
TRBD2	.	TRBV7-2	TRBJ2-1	TGTGCCAGCAGCTTACAAACCAGTGGGACTAGCGGGAGGGCGGATGAGCAGTTCTTC	CASSLQTSGTSGRADEQFF
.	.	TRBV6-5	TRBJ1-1	TGTGCCAGCATCCCTAAGCGGAACACTGAAGCTTTCTTT	CASIPKRNTEAFF
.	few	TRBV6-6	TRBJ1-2	TGTGCCAGCAGTTACGCGGGCCTTGGAGGCTACACCTTC	CASSYAGLGGYTF
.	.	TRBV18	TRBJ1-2	TGTGCCAGCTCACCCATTGAGATGTCTGGCTACACCTTC	CASSPIEMSGYTF
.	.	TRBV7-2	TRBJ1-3	TGTGCCAGCAGCTTAATGGGCTCTGGAAACACCATATATTTT	CASSLMGSGNTIYF
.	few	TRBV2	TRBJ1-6	TGTGCCAGCAGTGAGACAGAAAATAATTCACCCCTCCACTTT	CASSETENNSPLHF
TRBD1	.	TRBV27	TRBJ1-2	TGTGCCAGCAGTTTAACAGGGGGGGGTTACTATGGCTACACCTTC	CASSLTGGGYYGYTF
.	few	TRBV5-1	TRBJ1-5	TGCGCCAGCATACTGGACAACGGGTGCGGCAATCAGCCCCAGCATTTT	CASILDNGCGNQPQHF
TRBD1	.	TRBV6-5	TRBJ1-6	TGTGCCAGCAGAACAGGGGTGTCCTATAATTCACCCCTCCACTTT	CASRTGVSYNSPLHF
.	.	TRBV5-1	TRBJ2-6	TGCGCCAGCAGCTTGGTAGGGTCTGGGGCCAACGTCCTGACTTTC	CASSLVGSGANVLTF
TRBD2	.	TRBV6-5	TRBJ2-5	TGTGCCAGCAGAGAGGGACTAGCGGGGCTCCAGTACTTC	CASREGLAGLQYF
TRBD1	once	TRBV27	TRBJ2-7	TGTGCCAGCCGCGGACAGGGGGCGATCTCCGAGCAGTACTTC	CASRGQGAISEQYF
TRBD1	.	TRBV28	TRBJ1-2	TGTGCCAGCAGTTATGCAGGGGGAAAGTATGGCTACACCTTC	CASSYAGGKYGYTF
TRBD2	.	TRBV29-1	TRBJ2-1	TGCAGCATCCTTCAGGGACTAGCGGGAGAAGGGTGGAATGAGCAGTTCTTC	CSILQGLAGEGWNEQFF
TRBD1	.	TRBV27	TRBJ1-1	TGTGCCAGCTACAGGGGAGGTGGCACTGAAGCTTTCTTT	CASYRGGGTEAFF
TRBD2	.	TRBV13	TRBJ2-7	TGTGCCAGCAATCGGGAGGGGGTCTACGAGCAGTACTTC	CASNREGVYEQYF
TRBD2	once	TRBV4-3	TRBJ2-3	TGCGCCAGCAGCCAAACACTAGCGGGAGGGCCTATAGATACGCAGTATTTT	CASSQTLAGGPIDTQYF
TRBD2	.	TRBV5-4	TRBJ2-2	TGTGCCAGCAGCTTGGGGCGGGAGCGCACCGGGGAGCTGTTTTTT	CASSLGRERTGELFF
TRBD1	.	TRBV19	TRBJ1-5	TGTGCCAGTAGCCTGGGGACAGGAACCGTGTTCAATCAGCCCCAGCATTTT	CASSLGTGTVFNQPQHF
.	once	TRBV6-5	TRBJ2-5	TGTGCCAGCAGTTACCGGCGGGACAGAAGAAAAGAGACCCAGTACTTC	CASSYRRDRRKETQYF
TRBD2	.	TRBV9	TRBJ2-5	TGTGCCAGCAGCCCGGGGACTAGCGGGGGGTTCGGAGAGACCCAGTACTTC	CASSPGTSGGFGETQYF
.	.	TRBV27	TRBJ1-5	TGTGCCAGCAGTTTATCCTTACCTGGTCAGCCCCAGCATTTT	CASSLSLPGQPQHF